The entry below describes one T cell receptor (beta chain). J was trimmed by 5 bases and V by 3 bases; bases with no gene match: 10. CDR1 is SGDLS, CDR2 YYNGEE, per germline. This CDR3 contains 15 residues. The data originate from a study of cytomegalovirus exposure and HLA in healthy donors. The PCR contained 60 Vbeta and 13 Jbeta primers. Original methodology: About 9.9 million of the 60 million to 80 million unique TCR beta chains counted in a later analysis were shared. Method: immunoSEQ multiplex PCR; TCRdb's copy keeps in-frame clones and lacks some. V and J calls and clone size are those listed in that table; D and trimming were worked out from the DNA. The sample lists 150,000 to 180,000 clones, more than 75% seen once, with roughly 12% in the top ten.

The J gene is TRBJ2-7, the V gene TRBV9, with 8 bases aligning to TRBD1. This clonotype was obtained from a man under 40 in good health and CMV-seropositive. Material for sequencing was PBMCs. The CDR3 nucleotides are TGTGCCAGCAGCGGAGGACAGGGCTTCGTGAACGAGCAGTACTTC. This gives the protein CASSGGQGFVNEQYF. Full variable domain (outside the CDR3, taken from reference TRBV9 and TRBJ2-7): DSGVTQTPKHLITATGQRVTLRCSPRSGDLSVYWYQQSLDQGLQFLIQYYNGEERAKGNILERFSAQQFPDLHSELNLSSLELGDSALYFCASSGGQGFVNEQYFGPGTRLTVT.